This T cell receptor (beta chain) was sequenced during a study of T cell responses to AZD1222 COVID-19 vaccine. Study conclusions and caveats: Sampling captured repertoires only after the peak T cell response. Vaccine-associated CD4 TCRs ranged over spike, dominating at 160-218 and 743-854. White British donors predominated, females outnumbered males, and clonal diversity was possibly underestimated.

Details on this clone: Its matching antigen is unknown.

The V end was cut by 2 bases, the J end by 2 bases, with 11 bases between. CDR3 length: 15 residues. Germline values: CDR1 MNHNS, CDR2 SASEGT. The assay was immunoSEQ multiplex PCR, and TCRdb's table has in-frame clones only and misses some. The sample lists about 100,000 clones; over 85% were seen once. The material was peripheral blood, obtained on day 0 of AZD1222 vaccination. The TCR sequence derives from an adult in good health. The chain recombines TRBV6-1 with TRBJ2-3; the D gene is possibly TRBD2 (5 bases). The CDR3 loop reads CASSELAHFTDTQYF. CDR3 in DNA: TGTGCCAGCAGTGAACTAGCCCACTTCACAGATACGCAGTATTTT.